A selection of T cell receptor beta chains follows, all from one sample in a study of vaccination and CD4 T cells after COVID-19. TCRdb reprocessed the PCR reads with MiXCR, giving one entry per CDR3 protein. The table includes 20,000 to 30,000 distinct CDR3 sequences, roughly two thirds detected once. These receptors' antigens are unknown. The sample was CD4+ T cells from blood, cultured in vitro, taken after SARS-CoV-2 vaccination. All receptors come from a human donor who received a COVID-19 vaccine. Each CDR3 is given with its conserved first and last residue. A D gene is named only where the DNA matches it firmly. A row's size may be missing; if present it is once, few, many or a size class.

CASSRGTIGGMDTEAFF	TGTGCCAGCAGTCGGGGGACGATTGGGGGCATGGACACTGAAGCTTTCTTT	TRBV6-1	TRBJ1-1	.	.
CASTGPGSNQPQHF	TGTGCCAGCACTGGACCAGGCAGCAATCAGCCCCAGCATTTT	TRBV2	TRBJ1-5	.	.
CASRDRGLGGYTF	TGTGCCAGTAGGGACAGGGGGCTCGGTGGCTACACCTTC	TRBV19	TRBJ1-2	TRBD1	.
CSARDWGSGQYNEQFF	TGCAGTGCTAGAGATTGGGGTAGCGGCCAGTACAATGAGCAGTTCTTC	TRBV20-1	TRBJ2-1	.	.
CARQNLQGSDTQYF	TGTGCCAGGCAAAACCTACAGGGTTCAGATACGCAGTATTTT	TRBV2	TRBJ2-3	.	.
CASTNWEGRHYYGYTF	TGTGCCAGCACCAATTGGGAGGGGCGGCACTATTATGGCTACACCTTC	TRBV27	TRBJ1-2	.	.
CSARERASTDTQYF	TGCAGTGCTAGAGAGAGGGCGAGCACAGATACGCAGTATTTT	TRBV20-1	TRBJ2-3	.	.
CASSDRASGELFF	TGTGCCAGCAGTGACAGGGCGTCAGGGGAGCTGTTTTTT	TRBV6-1	TRBJ2-2	.	.
CASSLVSGQDTDTQYF	TGTGCCAGCAGCTTAGTCTCCGGACAGGACACAGATACGCAGTATTTT	TRBV7-8	TRBJ2-3	TRBD1	few
CSAPGQGADTQYF	TGCAGTGCGCCGGGACAGGGAGCAGATACGCAGTATTTT	TRBV20-1	TRBJ2-3	TRBD1	.
CASSLRGTFQGNEQFF	TGTGCCAGCAGCTTACGGGGGACCTTCCAGGGGAATGAGCAGTTCTTC	TRBV7-6	TRBJ2-1	.	.
CASSRGLTWENTEAFF	TGTGCCAGCAGCCGAGGCCTGACATGGGAGAACACTGAAGCTTTCTTT	TRBV9	TRBJ1-1	.	.
CASSLARGAGPEAFF	TGTGCCAGCAGCTTAGCTAGAGGGGCCGGGCCTGAAGCTTTCTTT	TRBV7-8	TRBJ1-1	.	few
CASTLRGYETSPLHF	TGTGCCAGTACCCTCCGGGGGTACGAGACATCACCCCTCCACTTT	TRBV19	TRBJ1-6	.	.
CASSRGRVNYGYTF	TGCGCCAGCAGTCGAGGACGGGTAAACTATGGCTACACCTTC	TRBV4-1	TRBJ1-2	.	.
CAIRSLGANEQFF	TGTGCCATCAGGAGTTTGGGGGCGAATGAGCAGTTCTTC	TRBV10-3	TRBJ2-1	.	.
CAISEGDRDYSPLHF	TGTGCCATCAGTGAGGGGGACAGGGATTATTCACCCCTCCACTTT	TRBV10-3	TRBJ1-6	TRBD1	.
CASSLARDPQDTQYF	TGTGCCAGCAGCCTTGCACGGGACCCCCAGGATACGCAGTATTTT	TRBV7-2	TRBJ2-3	.	.
CASRLQGANTGELFF	TGTGCCAGTCGTCTACAGGGGGCTAACACCGGGGAGCTGTTTTTT	TRBV27	TRBJ2-2	TRBD1	.
CATIGGSTDTQYF	TGTGCCACCATTGGGGGCAGCACAGATACGCAGTATTTT	TRBV24-1	TRBJ2-3	.	.
CSARDGPPPLAGGITDTQYF	TGCAGTGCTAGAGATGGGCCGCCCCCCCTAGCGGGGGGAATCACAGATACGCAGTATTTT	TRBV20-1	TRBJ2-3	TRBD2	few
CAWRAGEVTGELFF	TGTGCCTGGAGGGCAGGGGAGGTCACCGGGGAGCTGTTTTTT	TRBV30	TRBJ2-2	.	.
CASNMGSKTQYF	TGTGCCAGCAATATGGGATCGAAGACCCAGTACTTC	TRBV25-1	TRBJ2-5	.	.
CASSYGLAGGQETQYF	TGTGCCAGCAGTTATGGACTAGCGGGGGGCCAAGAGACCCAGTACTTC	TRBV27	TRBJ2-5	TRBD2	.
CAISEASGVGEQFF	TGTGCCATCAGTGAGGCTAGCGGGGTAGGTGAGCAGTTCTTC	TRBV10-3	TRBJ2-1	TRBD2	.
CASRTQGADGYTF	TGTGCCTCCCGTACCCAGGGGGCAGATGGCTACACCTTC	TRBV30	TRBJ1-2	TRBD1	few
CASSEPGYGYGYTF	TGTGCCAGCAGTGAACCAGGGTACGGATATGGCTACACCTTC	TRBV6-1	TRBJ1-2	.	.
CSASRQGRNYGYTF	TGCAGTGCTTCAAGACAGGGCCGAAACTATGGCTACACCTTC	TRBV20-1	TRBJ1-2	TRBD1	.
CSVEVVETQYF	TGCAGCGTTGAGGTGGTGGAGACCCAGTACTTC	TRBV29-1	TRBJ2-5	.	.
CASSQETSAYNEQFF	TGTGCCAGCAGCCAAGAAACTAGCGCCTACAATGAGCAGTTCTTC	TRBV4-2	TRBJ2-1	TRBD2	.
CASSGRDLRDEQFF	TGTGCCAGCAGCGGCCGGGACCTCAGGGATGAGCAGTTCTTC	TRBV7-6	TRBJ2-1	.	.